This entry describes one T cell receptor (beta chain). These data belong to a study of blood T cell repertoires in COVID-19. On the study more broadly: Italy, Spain and the United States were the sources of the convalescent and acute COVID-19 samples. T cells, B-cell-depleted T cells, or PBMCs supplied cDNA or gDNA.

Profiling relied on immunoSEQ multiplex PCR, and the TCRdb table lists in-frame clones only, not all of them. The repertoire includes 110,000 or so clones, around 79% of them detected once, and 2.5% sits in the top ten. The TCR originated in a man between 50 and 59 years old with acute or convalescent COVID-19. Specimen: peripheral blood.

Here the CDR3 reads CASTLGGPANYGYTF. The DNA of the CDR3 is TGTGCCAGCACCCTGGGGGGGCCGGCTAACTATGGCTACACCTTC. The J gene is TRBJ1-2, the V gene TRBV5-4; tentative D call: TRBD1 (6 bases). Germline-derived CDR1 and CDR2 are SGHNT and YYREEE (reference sequence). This CDR3 spans 15 amino acids. Trimming left V 6 bases short and J 0 bases short, with 15 bases between.